This TCR beta chain was found in a study of blood T cell repertoires in COVID-19. Study as a whole: COVID-19 samples, acute and convalescent, were from the United States, Italy and Spain. PBMCs, B-cell-depleted T cells, or T cells provided the cDNA or gDNA that made up the material.

As originally analysed: Amplification with reference gene primers provided the estimates of nucleated cell counts. The table came from immunoSEQ multiplex PCR; TCRdb's copy has only in-frame clones and leaves some out. V and J calls and clone size are given by that table; D and trimming were obtained from the DNA. The profile shows roughly 460,000 clones, roughly 90% of them singletons. Patients at the Seattle site were enrolled during active infection and followed longitudinally. The CDR3 totals 15 residues. Trimming cost V 5 bases and J 2 bases, with 16 bases left between them. CDR1 and CDR2 (germline): SGHTA, FQGNSA.

The clonotype originates from a man between 18 and 29 years old with COVID-19, enrolled during active disease. The chain joins TRBV7-2 to TRBJ2-7, with a tentative D call TRBD1 (5 bases). The sequencing sample was made of peripheral blood. This chain's CDR3 is CASSPRPLGAYEQYF. In DNA, the CDR3 is TGTGCCAGCAGCCCTCGCCCTCTAGGGGCCTACGAGCAGTACTTC.